The source of this T cell receptor (beta chain) is a study of T cell changes during pregnancy in multiple sclerosis. This clone was recorded once. Trimming removed 4 bases at V and 1 base at J, with 11 bases between. Germline CDR1 reads SGHRS; CDR2 reads YFSETQ. The CDR3 loop spans 14 amino acids. Here immunoSEQ multiplex PCR was the method, and the copy in TCRdb shows in-frame clones only, minus some. The repertoire holds 75,000 to 100,000 clones, approximately 90% seen once, with under 0.8% in the top ten. Specimen: peripheral blood, collected in the second trimester of pregnancy. The chain has TRBV5-1 and TRBJ1-1; D perhaps matches TRBD1 (5 bases). This TCR was sampled from a female donor in good health, enrolled as a control in a pregnancy study. In DNA, the CDR3 is TGCGCCAGCAGCAAGGAGGGGACGAACACTGAAGCTTTCTTT. Its protein is CASSKEGTNTEAFF.